This TCR beta chain was documented in a study of CDR3 diversity in severe acne. V trimming: 6 bases; J trimming: 7 bases; junction bases outside the gene matches: 9. Germline-derived CDR1 and CDR2 are DFQATT and SNEGSKA (reference sequence). The CDR3 has 13 residues. This clonotype was seen a single time. TCRdb ran MiXCR on the PCR reads and lists one entry per CDR3 protein. The sample lists some 84,000 distinct CDR3 sequences, over 40% occurring once. This TCR came from a male donor in good health, without acne. The sequenced sample consisted of blood. V usage is TRBV20-1 and J usage is TRBJ1-5; TRBD1 aligns across 7 bases. The CDR3, as DNA: TGCAGTGCGCGGACAGGCAGCTTGCAGCCCCAGCATTTT. The encoded protein is CSARTGSLQPQHF.